The rows below give T cell receptor beta chains drawn from one sample of a study of Graves' ophthalmopathy and Graves' hyperthyroidism. TCRdb recomputed calls from the multiplex PCR reads with MiXCR, one row per CDR3 protein. The sample holds about 1.1 million distinct CDR3 sequences, 35% to 45% seen once. The sample was peripheral blood or thyroid tissue (not recorded which). These TCRs come from an adult man with Graves' hyperthyroidism. CDR3s leave out the opening cysteine and the closing phenylalanine or tryptophan.

CDR3aa: SATRAAQPQH; len: 10; v_gene: TRBV20-1; j_gene: TRBJ1-5
CDR3aa: SARGGARSGANVLT; len: 14; v_gene: TRBV20-1; j_gene: TRBJ2-6
CDR3aa: AIRGDLSGYTEAF; len: 13; v_gene: TRBV10-3; j_gene: TRBJ1-1
CDR3aa: SVDSGRVDSYEQY; len: 13; v_gene: TRBV29-1; j_gene: TRBJ2-7
CDR3aa: ASREKDLKNTEAF; len: 13; v_gene: TRBV2; j_gene: TRBJ1-1
CDR3aa: ATSDGPNTEAF; len: 11; v_gene: TRBV24-1; j_gene: TRBJ1-1
CDR3aa: ASSFDSSTEAF; len: 11; v_gene: TRBV5-1; j_gene: TRBJ1-1
CDR3aa: ASSLGSSQQPQY; len: 12; v_gene: TRBV7-9; j_gene: TRBJ2-5
CDR3aa: ASRQDREGKLF; len: 11; v_gene: TRBV7-8; j_gene: TRBJ1-4
CDR3aa: ASSYGLAGYEQY; len: 12; v_gene: TRBV7-9; j_gene: TRBJ2-7
CDR3aa: ASSPRTGLGVLPEAF; len: 15; v_gene: TRBV12-3/TRBV12-4; j_gene: TRBJ1-1
CDR3aa: ASSHNRQGNYGYT; len: 13; v_gene: TRBV12-3/TRBV12-4; j_gene: TRBJ1-2
CDR3aa: ASSPTAYEH; len: 9; v_gene: TRBV7-9; j_gene: TRBJ1-5